This T cell receptor (beta chain) is from a study of T cell repertoires in cytomegalovirus infection. The CDR3 has 11 residues. V was shortened by 1 base and J by 8 bases, with 6 bases between the two germline ends. Germline V gives CDR1 SGHDT, CDR2 YYEEEE. MiXCR was run by TCRdb on the reads, yielding one entry per CDR3 protein. The repertoire holds more than 110,000 distinct CDR3 sequences, about 32% seen once, with roughly 51% in the top ten. This clonotype was detected only once. Its cognate antigen is unknown. The specimen was CD8+ T cells from cultured PBMCs, collected from culture after CMV antigen stimulation. The sequence was collected from a human donor in good health (CMV status not recorded). Some clones in this sample may be carry-over from other donors' samples. The chain uses TRBV5-6 and TRBJ1-1; D remains unclear. CDR3 protein: CASSLIEEAFF. As DNA, the CDR3 is TGTGCCAGCAGCTTGATAGAGGAAGCTTTCTTT. The variable domain in full, with the rest retrieved from reference TRBV5-6 and TRBJ1-1, is DAGVTQSPTHLIKTRGQQVTLRCSPKSGHDTVSWYQQALGQGPQFIFQYYEEEERQRGNFPDRFSGHQFPNYSSELNVNALLLGDSALYLCASSLIEEAFFGQGTRLTVV.